The present TCR beta chain was sequenced within a study of blood T cells in healthy people across ages. Whole-study findings and limits: TCR beta diversity was tightly associated with the proportion of naive T cells.

On this clonotype itself: The antigen remains unidentified. Germline is not matched at one junction end, which may reflect a read error.

The CDR3 spans 16 residues. The use of a sample-barcoded 5' primer and a J-beta primer mix characterized a second PCR of roughly 6 to 12 cycles. Each CDR3 protein is one row after TCRdb ran MiXCR on the 5' RACE reads. Of roughly 700,000 distinct CDR3 sequences detected, more than 20% appear once; the ten largest clones hold just under 9.5%. A minimum of 6 million PBMCs was isolated per sample. A further study also used this sample, focusing on T cells of mothers and their children. That report adds: cDNA was made from all extracted RNA, about 1.5 ug per 15 ul.

This chain uses TRBV23-1 with TRBJ2-1, with TRBD1 matching 9 bases. TRBV23-1 is an ORF for which the function is uncertain. The TCR comes from a boy aged 5-17 years in good health. The material sequenced was blood. CDR3 coding DNA: TGCGCCGGCAGTCAATCGGAGGGACAGGGATCGGATGAGCAGTTCTTC. Translating gives CAGSQSEGQGSDEQFF.